Presented here are 15 T cell receptor beta chains from one specimen sequenced in a study of blood T cells in healthy people across ages. The second PCR ran roughly 7 to 11 cycles with a sample-barcoded 5' primer and J-beta primers. TCRdb independently ran MiXCR on the 5' RACE reads; one entry per CDR3 protein. The data show some 860,000 distinct CDR3 sequences, around three fifths seen once. Sequenced input: blood. These receptors all stem from a man aged 35 to 55 in good health.

The DNA for the CDR3 is TGCAGTGCTATCATAGGCGGGGGGGCCCTTGAGCAGTTCTTC. This translates into CSAIIGGGALEQFF. The chain links TRBV20-1 to TRBJ2-1; 9 bases match TRBD2. With V trimmed by 4 bases and J by 9 bases, 10 bases remained unmatched. The CDR3 length is 14 residues. CDR1 and CDR2 (germline): DFQATT, SNEGSKA (reference sequence).

This clonotype has only a few counts. The chain combines TRBV9 with TRBJ2-4; 8 nucleotides match TRBD1. Losses at the gene ends were 0 bases for V and 13 bases for J; bases not matched to a gene: 12. The CDR3 covers 15 residues. Per germline, CDR1 SGDLS and CDR2 YYNGEE. For the CDR3, the DNA is TGTGCCAGCAGCGTAGGTCATCAGGGGGCAGGGGAGCAGTACTTC. Translated, it gives CASSVGHQGAGEQYF.

This chain uses TRBV28 with TRBJ2-5, with D possibly TRBD1 on 6 matching bases. Between the trimmed V and J ends, which lost 10 bases and 6 bases, there was a span of 21 bases. Germline CDR1 reads MDHEN; CDR2 reads SYDVKM. The CDR3 loop spans 14 amino acids. The chain's CDR3 is CAIRPTGTGQTQYF. CDR3 nucleotide sequence: TGTGCCATCAGGCCCACAGGGACGGGGCAGACCCAGTACTTC.

The gene calls are TRBV29-1 and TRBJ2-7; the D gene is possibly TRBD2 (5 bases). The CDR3 extends over 12 amino acids. Trimming shortened V by 4 bases and J by 4 bases, and 11 bases separated the two germline ends. Germline V CDR1 and CDR2: SQVTM, ANQGSEA. Written as DNA, the CDR3 is TGCAGCGTTGGGCAGAGGGAGTACGAGCAGTACTTC. It translates to CSVGQREYEQYF.

This clonotype was detected once. The CDR3 DNA is TGTGCCAGCAGTGTGACCAGAGTCACCGGGGAGCTGTTTTTT. It yields the protein CASSVTRVTGELFF. The chain recombines TRBV2 with TRBJ2-2; D remains ambiguous. Per germline, CDR1 SNHLY and CDR2 FYNNEI. The CDR3 is 14 residues long. Trimming cost V 4 bases and J 4 bases, with 10 bases left between them.

The CDR3: CASSEKRGGGDYSNQPQHF. The CDR3 coding sequence is TGTGCCAGCAGTGAAAAAAGGGGGGGTGGGGATTATAGCAATCAGCCCCAGCATTTT. This chain joins TRBV25-1 and TRBJ1-5; D perhaps matches TRBD1 (6 bases). CDR1 is MGHDK and CDR2 is SYGVNS in the germline V gene. The CDR3 is 19 amino acids. Trimming stripped 2 bases from V and 0 bases from J, with 20 bases between.

The chain is built from TRBV9 and TRBJ2-3; TRBD2 is a possible D gene (5 bases). The CDR3 loop spans 15 amino acids. Germline CDR1 SGDLS, CDR2 YYNGEE. Between the trimmed V and J ends, which lost 2 bases and 1 base, there was a span of 11 bases. The CDR3, as DNA: TGTGCCAGCAGCGTCGAGGGAAGGGGCACAGATACGCAGTATTTT. Translating gives CASSVEGRGTDTQYF.

The chain is built from TRBV30 and TRBJ2-5; D not certain. Trimming removed 1 base at V and 5 bases at J, with 2 bases between. The CDR3 consists of 10 residues. In germline, CDR1 is GTSNPN, CDR2 SVGIG (reference sequence). CDR3 DNA: TGTGCCTGGAGTGATGAGACCCAGTACTTC. It codes for CAWSDETQYF.

V is TRBV7-8 and J is TRBJ2-7; weak D call: TRBD2 (6 bases). The CDR3 spans 14 residues. V lost 5 bases and J lost 3, with 14 bases in between. Germline loops: CDR1 SGHVS, CDR2 FQNEAQ. CDR3 nucleotides: TGTGCCAGCAGCCTCTCGGTCGGGGGCTACGAGCAGTACTTC. Amino acid sequence: CASSLSVGGYEQYF.

The V call is TRBV7-3, the J call TRBJ2-3, with D perhaps TRBD1 or TRBD2 (5 bases each). Deletions cut 3 bases from V and 1 base from J, with 11 bases between. Germline CDR1 reads SGHTA; CDR2 reads FQGTGA. The CDR3 consists of 15 residues. CDR3 nucleotides: TGTGCCAGCAGCTTGCTTGTGGGGGGCACAGATACGCAGTATTTT. This gives the protein CASSLLVGGTDTQYF. Full variable domain (remainder filled in from reference TRBV7-3 and TRBJ2-3): GAGVSQTPSNKVTEKGKYVELRCDPISGHTALYWYRQSLGQGPEFLIYFQGTGAADDSGLPNDRFFAVRPEGSVSTLKIQRTERGDSAVYLCASSLLVGGTDTQYFGPGTRLTVL.

This clonotype was counted once. V usage is TRBV10-3 and J usage is TRBJ2-3; D is ambiguous. V lost 0 bases, J lost 8 bases, and 9 bases lay in between. There are 13 residues in the CDR3. Germline loops: CDR1 ENHRY, CDR2 SYGVKD. Written as DNA, the CDR3 is TGTGCCATCAGTGAGTCTCGCGTGGGTACGCAGTATTTT. Translation gives CAISESRVGTQYF.

This clonotype was found a few times. The chain links TRBV20-1 to TRBJ2-3; 11 bases line up with TRBD1. The J segment lost 4 bases and the V segment lost 3 bases, leaving 0 bases of the junction unmatched. This CDR3 is built from 13 residues. Germline V lookup: CDR1 DFQATT, CDR2 SNEGSKA (reference sequence). This CDR3 is CSARGQGADTQYF. DNA for the CDR3: TGCAGTGCTAGGGGACAGGGGGCAGATACGCAGTATTTT.

The chain employs TRBV3-1 and TRBJ2-7; D is possibly TRBD2 (5 bases). Matching the DNA end better, TRBJ2-5 makes the J call doubtful. Germline V lookup: CDR1 LGHDT, CDR2 YNNKEL (reference sequence). CDR3 length equals 15 residues. The CDR3 loop is CASSQDHQGGETQYF. CDR3 bases: TGTGCCAGCAGCCAAGATCACCAAGGCGGGGAGACCCAGTACTTC.

As concerns this clonotype: A much larger clone differs from this one at a single base, so this may be a read error. The chain employs TRBV7-9 and TRBJ2-3, with D perhaps TRBD1 or TRBD2 (5 bases each). The germline CDR1 and CDR2 sequences are SEHNR and FQNEAQ (reference sequence). The CDR3 covers 17 residues. Trimming cost V 5 bases and J 0 bases, with 18 bases left between them. The CDR3 DNA sequence: TGTGCCAGCAGCCCTCTCGTGGGACCGGCTAGCACAGATACGCAGTATTTT. This codes for CASSPLVGPASTDTQYF.

This clonotype was seen more than once but under ten times. The J gene is TRBJ2-5, the V gene TRBV20-1; tentatively, D is TRBD2 (6 bases). The V end was cut by 3 bases, the J end by 0 bases, with 20 bases between. This CDR3 spans 17 amino acids. The germline CDR1 and CDR2 sequences are DFQATT and SNEGSKA (reference sequence). CDR3 DNA sequence: TGCAGTGCTAGGGTCCAGGGTAGTGGGGGGTACCAAGAGACCCAGTACTTC. It is translated as CSARVQGSGGYQETQYF.